This passage covers 23 T cell receptor beta chains from one sample sequenced in a study of sequential checkpoint blockade in melanoma. The treatment: randomized to nivolumab then ipilimumab (arm A) or the reverse (arm B). The assay was immunoSEQ multiplex PCR, and TCRdb's table has in-frame clones only and misses some. The sample records around 13,000 clones, 70% to 80% being singletons. Sequencing used CD8+ T cells sorted from blood (inferred from file names), obtained from a patient given nivolumab and ipilimumab in sequence. These TCRs come from a human patient with melanoma. Some clones in this sample may be carry-over from other donors' samples.

This chain connects TRBV27 to TRBJ2-1, with 7 bases fitting TRBD2. The CDR3 is 16 amino acids. V shed 5 bases and J 5 bases; nucleotides not matched to a gene: 12. Germline values: CDR1 MNHEY, CDR2 SMNVEV (reference sequence). CDR3 region: CASSPLGLEFHNEQFF. The DNA for the CDR3 is TGTGCCAGCAGTCCACTTGGACTAGAATTCCACAATGAGCAGTTCTTC.

V and J are TRBV7-9 and TRBJ2-5; no definite D call. Germline assignment: CDR1 SEHNR and CDR2 FQNEAQ (reference sequence). This CDR3 has 13 residues. The germline V and J ends were trimmed by 4 bases and 2 bases, with 8 bases remaining between them. The CDR3 protein is CASSYEIQETQYF. The CDR3 DNA sequence: TGTGCCAGCAGCTACGAGATACAAGAGACCCAGTACTTC.

The chain combines TRBV10-3 with TRBJ2-2; TRBD2 aligns across 8 bases. This CDR3 spans 17 amino acids. With V trimmed by 6 bases and J by 0 bases, 9 bases remained unmatched. Germline V lookup: CDR1 ENHRY, CDR2 SYGVKD. CDR3 loop: CAISPRAGGPNTGELFF. CDR3 DNA: TGTGCCATCAGCCCTCGGGCGGGGGGCCCGAACACCGGGGAGCTGTTTTTT.

With regard to this clone: This is likely an artifact of a read error, given a far larger clone one base away. In the same sample, other DNA sequences code for this CDR3. The V gene is TRBV7-9, the J gene TRBJ2-2; D perhaps matches TRBD2 (7 bases). The V and J ends lost 2 bases and 4 bases respectively, with 11 bases between them. The CDR3 is 15 amino acids. Germline V CDR1 and CDR2: SEHNR, FQNEAQ (reference sequence). The CDR3 loop is CASSLRGAGTGELFF. The CDR3 bases are TGTGCCAGCAGCTTACGGGGGGCTGGCACCGGGGAGCTGTTTTTT. Drawing the rest from reference TRBV7-9 and TRBJ2-2, the complete variable domain is DTGVSQNPRHKITKRGQNVTFRCDPISEHNRLYWYRQTLGQGPEFLTYFQNEAQLEKSRLLSDRFSAERPKGSFSTLEIQRTEQGDSAMYLCASSLRGAGTGELFFGEGSRLTVL.

The chain links TRBV4-3 to TRBJ2-2, with 7 bases identical to TRBD1. Germline V gene lookup returns CDR1 LGHNA and CDR2 YSLEER. The CDR3 length is 15 residues. The junction had 5 bases not matched to a gene; V was cut back by 1 base and J by 6 bases. The CDR3 DNA is TGCGCCAGCAGCCAAGTAAGGCAGGGGGCCGGGGAGCTGTTTTTT. Translation gives CASSQVRQGAGELFF.

The rearrangement links TRBV7-2 to TRBJ2-1; unclear D gene. Germline V gene lookup returns CDR1 SGHTA and CDR2 FQGNSA. The CDR3 sequence is 15 residues long. V was clipped by 6 bases and J by 2 bases, with 14 bases between them. The CDR3 sequence: CASSSLSNTYNEQFF. The CDR3 DNA reads as TGTGCCAGCAGTTCATTATCAAACACCTACAATGAGCAGTTCTTC.

The chain recombines TRBV28 with TRBJ2-7, with TRBD1 matching 9 bases. V lost 4 bases to trimming and J lost 6 bases; unmatched junction nucleotides: 16. CDR1 and CDR2 from the germline V gene are MDHEN and SYDVKM. This CDR3 is built from 17 residues. The CDR3 region is CASSSLFLGTGRVEQYF. The CDR3 DNA reads as TGTGCCAGCAGTTCCCTTTTCCTCGGGACAGGGAGAGTCGAGCAGTACTTC.

The J gene is TRBJ2-3, the V gene TRBV6-6, with TRBD1 as a possible D gene (5 bases). Germline-derived CDR1 and CDR2 are MNHNY and SVGAGI (reference sequence). The V end was cut by 6 bases, the J end by 3 bases, with 19 bases between. The CDR3 spans 16 residues. The CDR3 reads CASRSATTGFTDTQYF. CDR3 DNA: TGTGCCAGCAGATCCGCTACCACAGGATTTACAGATACGCAGTATTTT.

The chain links TRBV4-3 to TRBJ2-3, with 12 positions matching TRBD2. The junction had 14 bases not matched to a gene; V was cut back by 4 bases and J by 3 bases. The CDR3 is 19 amino acids. Germline-derived CDR1 and CDR2 are LGHNA and YSLEER. CDR3 sequence (DNA): TGCGCCAGCAGCCCCAAGAGGGCTAGCGGGGGGGTAGATACAGATACGCAGTATTTT. Its protein is CASSPKRASGGVDTDTQYF.

The rearrangement joins TRBV2 to TRBJ2-7; D is undetermined. CDR1 is SNHLY, CDR2 FYNNEI, per germline. The CDR3 length is 15 residues. The V end was cut by 6 bases, the J end by 0 bases, with 15 bases between. CDR3 in amino acids: CASSESMEPSYEQYF. The DNA of the CDR3 is TGTGCCAGCAGCGAAAGTATGGAGCCCTCCTACGAGCAGTACTTC. The full variable domain, with the rest looked up from reference TRBV2 and TRBJ2-7, is EPEVTQTPSHQVTQMGQEVILRCVPISNHLYFYWYRQILGQKVEFLVSFYNNEISEKSEIFDDQFSVERPDGSNFTLKIRSTKLEDSAMYFCASSESMEPSYEQYFGPGTRLTVT.

This rearrangement joins TRBV5-1 to TRBJ1-3, with D tentatively TRBD1 (6 bases). CDR3 length equals 15 residues. Per germline, CDR1 SGHRS and CDR2 YFSETQ. The germline V and J ends were trimmed by 3 bases and 0 bases, with 10 bases remaining between them. The CDR3 DNA sequence: TGCGCCAGCAGCTACGACAGGAGCTCTGGAAACACCATATATTTT. It is translated as CASSYDRSSGNTIYF.

J is TRBJ2-3 and V is TRBV7-2; the match to TRBD1 covers 11 bases. The CDR3 runs 17 residues. The V and J ends lost 1 base and 5 bases, in that order; junction bases with no gene match: 8. The germline V gene encodes CDR1 SGHTA and CDR2 FQGNSA. In DNA form, the CDR3 reads TGTGCCAGCAGCTTAGAGACGGACAGGGGGCGAAGAGATACGCAGTATTTT. It is translated as CASSLETDRGRRDTQYF.

The chain combines TRBV7-2 with TRBJ1-3; D might be TRBD1 (5 bases). The germline V and J ends were trimmed by 0 bases and 0 bases, with 9 bases remaining between them. The CDR3 sequence is 16 residues long. Per the germline V gene, CDR1 is SGHTA and CDR2 is FQGNSA. In DNA form, the CDR3 reads TGTGCCAGCAGCTTAGCGTACAGGAGCTCTGGAAACACCATATATTTT. Amino acid sequence: CASSLAYRSSGNTIYF.

The gene calls are TRBV7-9 and TRBJ2-7; D not resolved. This CDR3 is built from 14 residues. Trimming cost V 3 bases and J 1 base, with 10 bases left between them. Germline V CDR1 and CDR2: SEHNR, FQNEAQ (reference sequence). CDR3 sequence: CASSFGYRSYEQYF. The CDR3 coding sequence is TGTGCCAGCAGCTTCGGGTATCGGTCCTACGAGCAGTACTTC.

This clone was detected only a few times. The gene calls are TRBV7-2 and TRBJ2-4; no reliable D call. Trimming took off 1 base at V and 3 bases at J, with 7 bases between the two ends. The CDR3 has 14 amino acids. From germline, CDR1 is SGHTA and CDR2 FQGNSA. The CDR3 loop reads CASSLDGLKNIQYF. CDR3 nucleotides: TGTGCCAGCAGCTTAGATGGGCTCAAAAACATTCAGTACTTC. Supplemented by reference TRBV7-2 and TRBJ2-4, the full variable domain reads GAGVSQSPSNKVTEKGKDVELRCDPISGHTALYWYRQSLGQGLEFLIYFQGNSAPDKSGLPSDRFSAERTGGSVSTLTIQRTQQEDSAVYLCASSLDGLKNIQYFGAGTRLSVL.

Many counts were recorded for this clone. This chain connects TRBV7-2 to TRBJ1-3; D ambiguous. Trimming removed 5 bases from V and 3 bases from J, with 11 bases in between. The germline V gene encodes CDR1 SGHTA and CDR2 FQGNSA. This CDR3 comprises 14 residues. The chain's CDR3 is CASSIHRDGNTIYF. CDR3 sequence (DNA): TGTGCCAGCAGCATCCACAGAGATGGAAACACCATATATTTT.

The gene calls are TRBV6-5 and TRBJ1-1, with D possibly TRBD1 on 6 matching bases. Germline CDR1 is MNHEY and CDR2 is SVGAGI. V was trimmed by 5 bases and J by 0 bases, leaving 13 bases between them. The CDR3 loop spans 15 amino acids. For the CDR3, the DNA is TGTGCCAGCAGTCAACTGGGACACCTGAACACTGAAGCTTTCTTT. Amino acids: CASSQLGHLNTEAFF.

V usage is TRBV4-3 and J usage is TRBJ2-2, with D possibly matching TRBD1 (6 bases). Trimming took 1 base from V and 5 from J, leaving 14 bases between them. Germline values: CDR1 LGHNA, CDR2 YSLEER. This CDR3 spans 16 amino acids. The CDR3 sequence is CASSQVWAGETGELFF. The CDR3 DNA reads as TGCGCCAGCAGCCAAGTTTGGGCAGGGGAAACCGGGGAGCTGTTTTTT.

The J gene is TRBJ1-5, the V gene TRBV6-6; D is uncertain. Deletions cut 6 bases from V and 1 base from J, with 13 bases between. The CDR3 runs to 15 residues. Germline CDR1 and CDR2: MNHNY and SVGAGI (reference sequence). Here the CDR3 DNA reads TGTGCCAGCAGCCCCCGGGAGGGAAGCAATCAGCCCCAGCATTTT. Its protein product is CASSPREGSNQPQHF.

This sequence joins TRBV15 and TRBJ2-4; D not certain. Germline V CDR1 and CDR2: LNHNV, YYDKDF (reference sequence). V was cut by 0 bases and J by 0 bases, with 9 bases left in between. The CDR3 totals 16 residues. CDR3 residues: CATSREGVLAKNIQYF. The CDR3 DNA sequence: TGTGCCACCAGCAGAGAAGGAGTTCTAGCCAAAAACATTCAGTACTTC.

This chain connects TRBV6-1 to TRBJ2-7; 9 nucleotides agree with TRBD2. From germline, CDR1 is MNHNS and CDR2 SASEGT. The CDR3 is 17 residues long. Trimming took 2 bases from V and 3 from J; bases not matched to a gene: 11. CDR3 bases: TGTGCCAGCAGTGAAATAGGCCTAGCGGGACTCTACTACGAGCAGTACTTC. Protein sequence: CASSEIGLAGLYYEQYF.

The chain is built from TRBV11-2 and TRBJ1-2, with unresolved D. The CDR3 is 16 amino acids. Germline V gives CDR1 SGHAT, CDR2 FQNNGV. V lost 2 bases and J 1 base, leaving 14 bases between the germline ends. CDR3 sequence (DNA): TGTGCCAGCAGCTTACCTGATACTCCCCTTAACTATGGCTACACCTTC. Amino acids: CASSLPDTPLNYGYTF. The full variable domain, with the rest looked up from reference TRBV11-2 and TRBJ1-2, is EAGVAQSPRYKIIEKRQSVAFWCNPISGHATLYWYQQILGQGPKLLIQFQNNGVVDDSQLPKDRFSAERLKGVDSTLKIQPAKLEDSAVYLCASSLPDTPLNYGYTFGSGTRLTVV.

As DNA, the CDR3 is TGTGCCAGCAGCTTAGATGCGGCTAGCAATCAGCCCCAGCATTTT. This translates into CASSLDAASNQPQHF. The V gene is TRBV7-9, the J gene TRBJ1-5; no clear D gene. CDR3 length: 15 residues. Trimming cost V 1 base and J 0 bases, with 7 bases left between them. The germline V gene has CDR1 SEHNR and CDR2 FQNEAQ (reference sequence).